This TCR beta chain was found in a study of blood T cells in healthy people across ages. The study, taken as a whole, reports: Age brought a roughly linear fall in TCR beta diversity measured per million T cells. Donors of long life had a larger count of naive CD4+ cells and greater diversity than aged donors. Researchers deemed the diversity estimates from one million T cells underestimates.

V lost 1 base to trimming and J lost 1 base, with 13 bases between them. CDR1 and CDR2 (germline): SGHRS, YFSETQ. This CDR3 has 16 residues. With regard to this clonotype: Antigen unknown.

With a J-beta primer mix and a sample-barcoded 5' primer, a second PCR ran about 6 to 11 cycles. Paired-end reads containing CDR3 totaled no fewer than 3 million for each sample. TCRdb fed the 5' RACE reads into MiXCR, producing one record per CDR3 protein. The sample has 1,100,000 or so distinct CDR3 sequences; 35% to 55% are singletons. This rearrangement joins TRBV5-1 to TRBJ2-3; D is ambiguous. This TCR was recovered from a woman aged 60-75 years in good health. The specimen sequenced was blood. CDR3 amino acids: CASSLNPQRGTDTQYF. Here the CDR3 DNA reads TGCGCCAGCAGCTTGAACCCCCAGCGCGGCACAGATACGCAGTATTTT. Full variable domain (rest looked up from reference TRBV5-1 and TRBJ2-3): KAGVTQTPRYLIKTRGQQVTLSCSPISGHRSVSWYQQTPGQGLQFLFEYFSETQRNKGNFPGRFSGRQFSNSRSEMNVSTLELGDSALYLCASSLNPQRGTDTQYFGPGTRLTVL.